These 20 T cell receptor beta chains came from one sample sequenced in a study of cytomegalovirus exposure and HLA in healthy donors (dated by TCRdb to about 2017). The library was prepared using the immunoSEQ multiplex PCR assay. Here the immuneACCESS table is served through TCRdb, limited to in-frame sequences with V and J called. Missing clones are a known gap in these copies; in checked studies unresolved V genes cover under half, and the rest lacks a known reason. Here the sample has 260,000 or so clones; roughly 90% occur a single time. Together, the top ten hold around 0.92% of the sample. Material for sequencing was PBMCs. These receptors all come from a woman aged 18-29 years in good health and CMV-seronegative.

This chain uses TRBV11-2 with TRBJ2-1; 7 bases match TRBD1. This CDR3 has 14 amino acids. Trimming removed 3 bases from V and 6 bases from J; junction bases left unmatched: 5. Germline lookup yields CDR1 SGHAT and CDR2 FQNNGV. CDR3 nucleotide sequence: TGTGCCAGCAGCTTCCTGACAGGGCCCAATGAGCAGTTCTTC. It yields the protein CASSFLTGPNEQFF.

The V call is TRBV7-2, the J call TRBJ2-5; 11 bases agree with TRBD2. The CDR3 covers 16 residues. Germline V gives CDR1 SGHTA, CDR2 FQGNSA. The J segment lost 4 bases and the V segment lost 5 bases, leaving 9 bases of the junction unmatched. The CDR3 coding sequence is TGTGCCAGCAGCCCAAAGCGGCTAGCGGGAGGAGAGACCCAGTACTTC. As protein: CASSPKRLAGGETQYF.

The chain uses TRBV19 and TRBJ1-2, with 7 nucleotides matching TRBD1. J lost 4 bases, V lost 7 bases, and 12 bases had no gene match. The CDR3 totals 15 residues. The germline V gene encodes CDR1 LNHDA and CDR2 SQIVND (reference sequence). The CDR3 region is CASNPGQSISYGYTF. The DNA of the CDR3 is TGTGCCAGTAACCCGGGACAGAGTATTAGCTATGGCTACACCTTC.

The chain recombines TRBV6-5 with TRBJ2-1, with a tentative D call TRBD2 (5 bases). Trimming shortened V by 8 bases and J by 7 bases, and 18 bases separated the two germline ends. CDR3 length: 14 residues. Germline V gene lookup returns CDR1 MNHEY and CDR2 SVGAGI. The CDR3 loop is CASSGGGVRNEQFF. The CDR3 DNA is TGTGCCAGCTCCGGCGGAGGAGTACGGAATGAGCAGTTCTTC.

This chain uses TRBV5-1 with TRBJ2-7, with D maybe TRBD2 (5 bases). Germline CDR1 SGHRS, CDR2 YFSETQ. The CDR3 contains 15 residues. The V gene lost 4 bases and the J gene lost 3 bases, with 17 bases spanning the gap. CDR3 DNA: TGCGCCAGCAGCCGGAACCGGGAACCCTACTACGAGCAGTACTTC. Translating it yields CASSRNREPYYEQYF.

This clone is a singleton in its sample. The rearrangement joins TRBV19 to TRBJ1-1, with D possibly being TRBD1 (5 bases). Between the trimmed V and J ends, which lost 6 bases and 4 bases, there was a span of 12 bases. CDR1 and CDR2 from the germline V gene are LNHDA and SQIVND (reference sequence). This CDR3 has 13 residues. Here the CDR3 DNA reads TGTGCCAGTAGCGGGACTTGGGGCACTGAAGCTTTCTTT. Translation: CASSGTWGTEAFF.

The chain couples TRBV14 to TRBJ1-1, with D possibly TRBD1 on 5 matching bases. Germline V gene lookup returns CDR1 SGHDN and CDR2 FVKESK. Trimming removed 0 bases from V and 11 bases from J, with 19 bases in between. The CDR3 length is 15 residues. CDR3 coding DNA: TGTGCCAGCAGCCAAGATAGTCGGGGGAAGGGTAGGGCTTTCTTT. This encodes CASSQDSRGKGRAFF.

The CDR3 bases are TGTGCCATCAGTGTTGGTTGGACAGGGAAAGACACTGAAGCTTTCTTT. Residues: CAISVGWTGKDTEAFF. The chain uses TRBV10-3 and TRBJ1-1, with 8 bases aligning to TRBD1. The trim removed 4 bases at V and 3 bases at J, leaving 10 bases unmatched. Germline lookup yields CDR1 ENHRY and CDR2 SYGVKD. The CDR3 length is 16 residues.

The chain recombines TRBV9 with TRBJ1-3, with 8 bases aligning to TRBD1. The junction had 3 bases not matched to a gene; V was cut back by 0 bases and J by 7 bases. The CDR3 is 14 residues long. Germline V gene sequence: CDR1 SGDLS, CDR2 YYNGEE. CDR3 residues: CASSVAGQDNTIYF. The CDR3 DNA sequence: TGTGCCAGCAGCGTAGCGGGACAGGACAACACCATATATTTT.

V usage is TRBV11-2 and J usage is TRBJ1-1; tentatively, D is TRBD1 (6 bases). The V end was cut by 4 bases, the J end by 7 bases, with 19 bases between. The CDR3 has 15 amino acids. Looked up from germline, CDR1 is SGHAT and CDR2 is FQNNGV. This CDR3 is CASSSYRTAPNEAFF. In nucleotides, the CDR3 is TGTGCCAGCAGCTCCTATAGGACAGCTCCCAATGAAGCTTTCTTT.

This clone occurred once. The chain recombines TRBV5-1 with TRBJ1-2, with TRBD1 matching 9 bases. Germline trimming cut 0 bases from V and 8 bases from J; bases unmatched to any gene: 8. Per germline, CDR1 SGHRS and CDR2 YFSETQ. CDR3 length: 15 amino acids. This CDR3 is CASSLDPGQGIGYTF. In DNA, the CDR3 is TGCGCCAGCAGCTTGGATCCGGGACAGGGAATCGGCTACACCTTC.

V gene TRBV28 combines with J gene TRBJ1-2, with 7 bases matching TRBD1. The V segment lost 6 bases and the J segment 4 bases; nucleotides outside the gene matches: 14. The CDR3 contains 16 residues. The germline V gene encodes CDR1 MDHEN and CDR2 SYDVKM. CDR3 DNA sequence: TGTGCCAGCAGGCACGATCGACAGGGCCTTTTCTATGGCTACACCTTC. Encoded protein: CASRHDRQGLFYGYTF.

CDR3 protein: CASSMGLAGGGSADTQYF. CDR3 bases: TGCGCCAGCAGCATGGGACTAGCGGGAGGTGGGTCGGCAGATACGCAGTATTTT. The genes are TRBV4-1 and TRBJ2-3; 15 bases align to TRBD2. CDR3 length: 18 amino acids. Germline loops: CDR1 MGHRA, CDR2 YSYEKL. V lost 5 bases, J lost 4 bases, and 10 bases stayed unmatched.

The count of this clone is one. The V call is TRBV5-4, the J call TRBJ2-3; the match to TRBD2 covers 10 bases. The J segment lost 1 base and the V segment lost 0 bases, leaving 5 bases of the junction unmatched. The CDR3 runs to 17 residues. Looked up from germline, CDR1 is SGHNT and CDR2 is YYREEE (reference sequence). The CDR3, as DNA: TGTGCCAGCAGCTTGGGGCTCGGACTAGCGGGCACAGATACGCAGTATTTT. This codes for CASSLGLGLAGTDTQYF.

J is TRBJ1-2 and V is TRBV7-9; 10 bases are shared with TRBD1. Germline V gene lookup returns CDR1 SEHNR and CDR2 FQNEAQ (reference sequence). V dropped 5 bases and J dropped 6; count of bases not matched to a gene: 6. The CDR3 is 14 residues long. DNA of the CDR3: TGTGCCAGCAGCAATACCGGGACAGGGGATGGCTACACCTTC. The encoded protein is CASSNTGTGDGYTF.

The chain carries TRBV5-1 and TRBJ1-1, with 8 bases identical to TRBD1. J lost 11 bases, V lost 4 bases, and 4 bases had no gene match. Germline CDR1 is SGHRS and CDR2 is YFSETQ. CDR3 length equals 11 residues. In nucleotides, the CDR3 is TGCGCCAGCAGCCTGGGACAGGCGGCTTTCTTT. It specifies CASSLGQAAFF. Combining the CDR3 with reference TRBV5-1 and TRBJ1-1 gives the whole variable domain KAGVTQTPRYLIKTRGQQVTLSCSPISGHRSVSWYQQTPGQGLQFLFEYFSETQRNKGNFPGRFSGRQFSNSRSEMNVSTLELGDSALYLCASSLGQAAFFGQGTRLTVV.

The chain is built from TRBV28 and TRBJ2-7; tentative D call: TRBD2 (5 bases). Germline V CDR1 and CDR2: MDHEN, SYDVKM. The V end lost 5 bases, the J end lost 4 bases, and 12 bases lay between the germline ends. This CDR3 region has 13 residues. CDR3 sequence reads: CASSTSGDYEQYF. The CDR3 DNA reads TGTGCCAGCAGTACCAGCGGAGATTACGAGCAGTACTTC.

This chain connects TRBV28 to TRBJ1-5; maybe TRBD1 (6 bases). The CDR3 has 15 amino acids. V lost 3 bases to trimming and J lost 7 bases, with 16 bases between them. Germline CDR1 reads MDHEN; CDR2 reads SYDVKM. CDR3 bases: TGTGCCAGCAGTTTGGGGACACTGGTAGGCCAGCCCCAGCATTTT. This sequence encodes CASSLGTLVGQPQHF.

This clone was seen ten or more times. This chain joins TRBV2 and TRBJ1-1, with D hard to call. The length of the CDR3 is 14 residues. V lost 6 bases and J lost 3, with 14 bases in between. Per the germline V gene, CDR1 is SNHLY and CDR2 is FYNNEI. In nucleotides, the CDR3 is TGTGCCAGCAGGCCACAGCAGTGGCACACTGAAGCTTTCTTT. Translation gives CASRPQQWHTEAFF. The full variable domain, in which reference TRBV2 and TRBJ1-1 provide the parts outside the CDR3, is EPEVTQTPSHQVTQMGQEVILRCVPISNHLYFYWYRQILGQKVEFLVSFYNNEISEKSEIFDDQFSVERPDGSNFTLKIRSTKLEDSAMYFCASRPQQWHTEAFFGQGTRLTVV.

V usage is TRBV2 and J usage is TRBJ2-5, with 7 bases fitting TRBD1. Germline loops: CDR1 SNHLY, CDR2 FYNNEI. The CDR3 covers 14 residues. V shed 7 bases, J shed 5 bases, and the junction held 10 bases outside the gene matches. The CDR3 protein is CASIRRTGRETQYF. The CDR3 nucleotides are TGTGCCAGCATTAGAAGGACAGGCCGGGAGACCCAGTACTTC. The full variable domain, completed using reference TRBV2 and TRBJ2-5, is EPEVTQTPSHQVTQMGQEVILRCVPISNHLYFYWYRQILGQKVEFLVSFYNNEISEKSEIFDDQFSVERPDGSNFTLKIRSTKLEDSAMYFCASIRRTGRETQYFGPGTRLLVL.